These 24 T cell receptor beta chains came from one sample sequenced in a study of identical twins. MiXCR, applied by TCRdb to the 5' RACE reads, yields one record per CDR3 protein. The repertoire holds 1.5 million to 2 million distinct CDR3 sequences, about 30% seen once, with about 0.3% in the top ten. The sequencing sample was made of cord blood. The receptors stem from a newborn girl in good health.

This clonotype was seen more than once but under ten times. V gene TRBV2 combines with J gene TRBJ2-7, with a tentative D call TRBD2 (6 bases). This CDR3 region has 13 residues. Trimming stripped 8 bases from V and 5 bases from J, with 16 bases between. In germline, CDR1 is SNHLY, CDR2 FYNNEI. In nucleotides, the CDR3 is TGTGCCAGCGGGGCGGGAAGCCCCCACGAGCAGTACTTC. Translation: CASGAGSPHEQYF.

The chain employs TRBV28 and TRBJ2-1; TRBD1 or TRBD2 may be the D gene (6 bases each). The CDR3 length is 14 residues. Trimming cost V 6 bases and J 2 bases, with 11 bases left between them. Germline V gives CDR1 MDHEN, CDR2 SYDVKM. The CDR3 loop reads CASREEGAYNEQFF. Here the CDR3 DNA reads TGTGCCAGCAGAGAGGAGGGGGCCTACAATGAGCAGTTCTTC.

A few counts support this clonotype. The CDR3 DNA sequence: TGTGCCAGCAGCACACTAGCGTCAGATACGCAGTATTTT. Protein product: CASSTLASDTQYF. The V gene is TRBV7-2, the J gene TRBJ2-3; 7 bases map to TRBD2. CDR1 is SGHTA, CDR2 FQGNSA, per germline. This CDR3 contains 13 residues. V dropped 5 bases and J dropped 4; count of bases not matched to a gene: 3.

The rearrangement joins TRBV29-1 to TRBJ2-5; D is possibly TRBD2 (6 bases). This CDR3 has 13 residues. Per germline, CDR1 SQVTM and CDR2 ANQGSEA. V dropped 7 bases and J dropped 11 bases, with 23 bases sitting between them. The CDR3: CSAPVAAYNEQYF. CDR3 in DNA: TGCAGCGCCCCCGTAGCGGCTTACAATGAGCAGTACTTC.

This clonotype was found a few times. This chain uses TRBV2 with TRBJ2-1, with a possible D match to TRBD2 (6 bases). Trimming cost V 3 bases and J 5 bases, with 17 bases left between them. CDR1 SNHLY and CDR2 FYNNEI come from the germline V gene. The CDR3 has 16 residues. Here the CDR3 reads CASSDLLAAGDNEQFF. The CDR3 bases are TGTGCCAGCAGTGACCTACTAGCTGCCGGGGACAATGAGCAGTTCTTC.

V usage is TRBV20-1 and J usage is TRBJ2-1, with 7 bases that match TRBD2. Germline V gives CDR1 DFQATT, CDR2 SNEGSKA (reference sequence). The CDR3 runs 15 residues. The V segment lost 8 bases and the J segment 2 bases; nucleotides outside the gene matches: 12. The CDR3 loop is CSSRRAGKTYNEQFF. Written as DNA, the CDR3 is TGCAGTTCAAGGAGAGCGGGAAAGACCTACAATGAGCAGTTCTTC.

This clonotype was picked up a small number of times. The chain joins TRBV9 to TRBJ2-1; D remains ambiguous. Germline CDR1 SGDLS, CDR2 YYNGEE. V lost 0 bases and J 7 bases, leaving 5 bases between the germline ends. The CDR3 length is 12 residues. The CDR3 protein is CASSVGQNEQFF. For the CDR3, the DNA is TGTGCCAGCAGCGTAGGTCAAAATGAGCAGTTCTTC.

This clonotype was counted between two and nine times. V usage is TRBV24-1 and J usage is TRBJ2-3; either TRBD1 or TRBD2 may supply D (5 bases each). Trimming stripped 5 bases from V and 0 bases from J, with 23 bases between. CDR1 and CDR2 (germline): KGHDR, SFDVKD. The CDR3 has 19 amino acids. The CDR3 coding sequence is TGTGCCACCAGTGCCAACGACCCGGGGCCGTACTGGAGCACAGATACGCAGTATTTT. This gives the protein CATSANDPGPYWSTDTQYF.

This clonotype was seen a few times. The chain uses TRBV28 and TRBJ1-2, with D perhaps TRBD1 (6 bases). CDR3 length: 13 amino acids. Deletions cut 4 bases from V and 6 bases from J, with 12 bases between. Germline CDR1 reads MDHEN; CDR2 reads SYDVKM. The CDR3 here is CASSYYRANGYTF. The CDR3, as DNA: TGTGCCAGCAGTTACTACAGGGCCAATGGCTACACCTTC.

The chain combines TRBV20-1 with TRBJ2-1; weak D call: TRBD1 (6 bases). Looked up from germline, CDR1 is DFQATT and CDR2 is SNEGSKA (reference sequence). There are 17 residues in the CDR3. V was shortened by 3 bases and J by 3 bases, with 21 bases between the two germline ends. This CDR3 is CSASIPPGRQVYNEQFF. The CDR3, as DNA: TGCAGTGCTAGCATACCCCCGGGCCGACAGGTCTACAATGAGCAGTTCTTC.

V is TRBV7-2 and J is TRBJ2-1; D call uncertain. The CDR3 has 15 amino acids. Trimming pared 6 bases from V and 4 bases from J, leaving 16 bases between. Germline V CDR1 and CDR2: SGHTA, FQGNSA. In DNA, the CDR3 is TGTGCCAGCAGATCCGGGCCGCAGACTTACAATGAGCAGTTCTTC. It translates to CASRSGPQTYNEQFF.

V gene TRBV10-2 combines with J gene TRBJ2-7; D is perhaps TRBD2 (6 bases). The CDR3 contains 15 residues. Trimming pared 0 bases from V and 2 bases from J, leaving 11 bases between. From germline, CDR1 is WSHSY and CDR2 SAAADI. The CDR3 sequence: CASSESGGITYEQYF. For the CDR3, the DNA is TGCGCCAGCAGTGAGTCGGGGGGAATTACCTACGAGCAGTACTTC.

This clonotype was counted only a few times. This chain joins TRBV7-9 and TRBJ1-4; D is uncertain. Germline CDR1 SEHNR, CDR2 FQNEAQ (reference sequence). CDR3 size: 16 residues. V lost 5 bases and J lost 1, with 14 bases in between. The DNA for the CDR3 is TGTGCCAGCAGCCCAACGGAGGTAGTAACTAATGAAAAACTGTTTTTT. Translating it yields CASSPTEVVTNEKLFF.

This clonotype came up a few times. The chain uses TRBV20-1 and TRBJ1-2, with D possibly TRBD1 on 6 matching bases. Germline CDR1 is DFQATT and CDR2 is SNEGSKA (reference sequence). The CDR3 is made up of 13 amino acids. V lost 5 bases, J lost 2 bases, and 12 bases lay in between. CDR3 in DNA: TGCAGTGCTTATACAGGGCCCAACTATGGCTACACCTTC. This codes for CSAYTGPNYGYTF.

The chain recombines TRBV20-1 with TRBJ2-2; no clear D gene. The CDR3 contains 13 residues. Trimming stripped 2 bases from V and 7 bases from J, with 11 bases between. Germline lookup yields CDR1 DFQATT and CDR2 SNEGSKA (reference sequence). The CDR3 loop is CSARFTTGGELFF. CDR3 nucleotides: TGCAGTGCTAGATTTACAACGGGCGGGGAGCTGTTTTTT.

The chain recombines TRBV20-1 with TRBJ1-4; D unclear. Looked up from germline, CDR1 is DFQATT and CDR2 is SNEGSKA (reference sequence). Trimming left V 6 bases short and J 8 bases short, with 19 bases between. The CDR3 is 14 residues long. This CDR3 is CSAPHRTHGEKLFF. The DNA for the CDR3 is TGCAGTGCCCCACACCGGACCCACGGGGAAAAACTGTTTTTT.

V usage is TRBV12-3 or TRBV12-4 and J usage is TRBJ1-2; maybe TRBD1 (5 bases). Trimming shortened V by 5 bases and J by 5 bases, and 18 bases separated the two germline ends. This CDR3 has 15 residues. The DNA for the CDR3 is TGTGCCAGCAGTCTAAGACAGTTAAGGGGATATGGCTACACCTTC. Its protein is CASSLRQLRGYGYTF.

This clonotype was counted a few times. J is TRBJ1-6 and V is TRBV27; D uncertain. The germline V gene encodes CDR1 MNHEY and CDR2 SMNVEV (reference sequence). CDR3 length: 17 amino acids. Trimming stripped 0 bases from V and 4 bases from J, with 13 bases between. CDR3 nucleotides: TGTGCCAGCAGTTTATCAGGATCGGACGGATATAATTCACCCCTCCACTTT. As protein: CASSLSGSDGYNSPLHF.

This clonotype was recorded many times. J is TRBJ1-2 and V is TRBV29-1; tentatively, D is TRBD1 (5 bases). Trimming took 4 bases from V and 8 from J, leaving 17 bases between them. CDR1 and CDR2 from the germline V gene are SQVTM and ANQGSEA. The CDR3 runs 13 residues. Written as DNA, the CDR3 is TGCAGCGTTGCAGTCGGGGGTATAGGGGGCTACACCTTC. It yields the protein CSVAVGGIGGYTF.

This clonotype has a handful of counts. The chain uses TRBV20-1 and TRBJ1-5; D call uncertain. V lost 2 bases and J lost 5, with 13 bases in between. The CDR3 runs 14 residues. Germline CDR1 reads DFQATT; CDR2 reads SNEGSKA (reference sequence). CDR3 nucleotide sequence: TGCAGTGCTAGACGCCAGGACCGGGATCAGCCCCAGCATTTT. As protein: CSARRQDRDQPQHF.

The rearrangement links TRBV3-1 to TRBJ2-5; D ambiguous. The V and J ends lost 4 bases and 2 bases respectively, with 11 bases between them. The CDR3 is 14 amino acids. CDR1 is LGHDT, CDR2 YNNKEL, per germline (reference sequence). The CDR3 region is CASSRYRLQETQYF. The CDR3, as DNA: TGTGCCAGCAGCCGATATAGGCTACAAGAGACCCAGTACTTC.

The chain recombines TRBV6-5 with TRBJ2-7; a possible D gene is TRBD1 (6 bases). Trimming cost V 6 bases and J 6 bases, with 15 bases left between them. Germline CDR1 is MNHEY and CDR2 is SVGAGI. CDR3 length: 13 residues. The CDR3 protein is CASSGILGGEQYF. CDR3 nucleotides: TGTGCCAGCAGCGGAATCCTAGGGGGCGAGCAGTACTTC.

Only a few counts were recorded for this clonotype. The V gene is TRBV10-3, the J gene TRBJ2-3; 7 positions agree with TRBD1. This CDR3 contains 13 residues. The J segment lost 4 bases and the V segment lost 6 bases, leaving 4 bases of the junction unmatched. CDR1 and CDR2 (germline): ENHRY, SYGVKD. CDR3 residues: CAISAQGPDTQYF. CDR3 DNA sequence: TGTGCCATCAGCGCACAGGGGCCAGATACGCAGTATTTT.

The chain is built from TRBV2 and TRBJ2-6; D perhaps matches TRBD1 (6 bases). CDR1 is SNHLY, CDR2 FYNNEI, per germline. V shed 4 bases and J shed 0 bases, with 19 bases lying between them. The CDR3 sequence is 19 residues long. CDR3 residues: CASSALQGPSISGANVLTF. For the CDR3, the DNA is TGTGCCAGCAGTGCTTTACAGGGCCCGTCCATCTCTGGGGCCAACGTCCTGACTTTC.